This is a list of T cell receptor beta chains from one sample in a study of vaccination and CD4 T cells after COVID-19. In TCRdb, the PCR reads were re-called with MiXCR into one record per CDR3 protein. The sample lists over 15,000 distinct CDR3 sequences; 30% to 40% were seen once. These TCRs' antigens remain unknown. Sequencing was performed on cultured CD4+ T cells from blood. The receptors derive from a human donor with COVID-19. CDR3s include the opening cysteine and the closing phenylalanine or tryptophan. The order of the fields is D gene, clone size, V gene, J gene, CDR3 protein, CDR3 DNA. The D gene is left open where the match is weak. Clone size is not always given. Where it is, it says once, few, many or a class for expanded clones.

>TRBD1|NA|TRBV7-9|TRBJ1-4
CASSRTGANEKLFF
TGTGCCAGCAGCCGGACAGGGGCCAATGAAAAACTGTTTTTT
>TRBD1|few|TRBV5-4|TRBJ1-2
CASSLGQGGYGYTF
TGTGCCAGCAGCTTGGGACAGGGTGGATATGGCTACACCTTC
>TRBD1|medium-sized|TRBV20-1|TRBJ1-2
CSAEQTGRRNYGYTF
TGCAGTGCTGAACAGACAGGGAGGCGGAACTATGGCTACACCTTC
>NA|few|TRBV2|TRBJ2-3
CASSLGVVTDTQYF
TGTGCCAGCAGCCTTGGGGTAGTGACAGATACGCAGTATTTT
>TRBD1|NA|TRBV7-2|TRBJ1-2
CASSWTGGATYGYTF
TGTGCCAGCAGCTGGACAGGGGGCGCGACCTATGGCTACACCTTC
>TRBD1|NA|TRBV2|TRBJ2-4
CASTKNRGDIQYF
TGTGCCAGCACTAAGAACAGGGGGGACATTCAGTACTTC
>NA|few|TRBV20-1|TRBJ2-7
CSAIPTDYEQYF
TGCAGTGCTATACCTACGGACTACGAGCAGTACTTC
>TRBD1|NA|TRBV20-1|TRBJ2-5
CSARDRQGKETQYF
TGCAGTGCTAGAGATAGACAGGGGAAAGAGACCCAGTACTTC
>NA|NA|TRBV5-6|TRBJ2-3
CASSAEGYSVGTDTQYF
TGTGCCAGCAGCGCGGAGGGATACAGCGTAGGCACAGATACGCAGTATTTT
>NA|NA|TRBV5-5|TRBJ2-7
CASSRYREGGTYEQYF
TGTGCCAGCAGCCGGTACAGGGAAGGTGGGACCTACGAGCAGTACTTC
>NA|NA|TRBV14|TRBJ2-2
CASSQLANTGELFF
TGTGCCAGCAGCCAACTTGCGAACACCGGGGAGCTGTTTTTT
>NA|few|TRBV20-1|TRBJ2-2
CSARKGRTTGELFF
TGCAGTGCTAGGAAGGGCAGGACCACCGGGGAGCTGTTTTTT
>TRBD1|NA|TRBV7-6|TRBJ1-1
CASSLVTGDTEAFF
TGTGCCAGCAGCTTAGTTACAGGGGACACTGAAGCTTTCTTT
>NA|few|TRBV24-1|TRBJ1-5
CATAKNSNQPQHF
TGTGCCACCGCAAAAAATAGCAATCAGCCCCAGCATTTT